This is a list of T cell receptor beta chains from one sample in a study of regulatory T cells in long-lasting Graves disease. One entry per CDR3 protein results from TCRdb running MiXCR on the multiplex PCR reads. This table has 350,000 to 550,000 distinct CDR3 sequences, around 13% appearing once. These same data were also listed under a study on T cells in Graves' hyperthyroidism and ophthalmopathy.

The sample in question was peripheral blood mononuclear cells (PBMCs), obtained at new diagnosis, from a patient treated with antithyroid drugs. These TCRs come from a woman in her 50s with Graves disease. The CDR3 runs from the conserved cysteine through the conserved F or W. A D gene is named only where the DNA matches it firmly. Size is omitted from some rows. Given values are once, few, many or a class for expanded clones.

J,V,D,size,DNA,CDR3
TRBJ2-1,TRBV11-2,TRBD2,.,TGTGCCAGCAGCTTAGACGGGAGGGCCATAAGTGAGCAGTTCTTC,CASSLDGRAISEQFF
TRBJ1-1,TRBV27,TRBD1,many,TGTGCCAGCAGTTGGTACCATGGGACAGGGGGCGCGACTGAAGCTTTCTTT,CASSWYHGTGGATEAFF
TRBJ1-3,TRBV20-1,.,few,TGCAGTGCTAGCCTGGGCCTTGGAAACACCATATATTTT,CSASLGLGNTIYF
TRBJ2-7,TRBV2,TRBD1,many,TGTGCCAGCGGGCAGGGGGCGACCCTGGGCTACGAGCAGTACTTC,CASGQGATLGYEQYF
TRBJ2-1,TRBV11-2,.,many,TGTGCCAGCAGCTCCGGACTGGCCTACAATGAGCAGTTCTTC,CASSSGLAYNEQFF
TRBJ2-7,TRBV18,.,few,TGTGCCAGCTCACCACGGGTTCAACAGGGACGATTTTACGAGCAGTACTTC,CASSPRVQQGRFYEQYF
TRBJ2-7,TRBV5-5,TRBD2,many,TGCGCCAGCAGCTTGGCAGCGGGAGGGCCCTCGAGCTCCTACGAGCAGTACTTC,CASSLAAGGPSSSYEQYF
TRBJ2-1,TRBV11-3,.,many,TGTGCCAGCAGCTTAGACCAGAGCTCCTACAATGAGCAGTTCTTC,CASSLDQSSYNEQFF
TRBJ2-2,TRBV12-3/TRBV12-4,TRBD2,many,TGTGCCGGCCGCGGGAGGCAGGATACCGGGGAGCTGTTTTTT,CAGRGRQDTGELFF
TRBJ2-5,TRBV3-1,TRBD2,many,TGTGCCAGCAGCCAAGTATTCGCGGGAGGGCAAGAGACCCAGTACTTC,CASSQVFAGGQETQYF
TRBJ2-3,TRBV3-1,TRBD2,many,TGTGCCAGCAGCCAAAGCGGGAGCGGGGGTGTAGATACGCAGTATTTT,CASSQSGSGGVDTQYF
TRBJ2-7,TRBV28,TRBD1,few,TGTGCCAGCAGTTTTCTCCGACAGGGGAGGTACGAGCAGTACTTC,CASSFLRQGRYEQYF
TRBJ1-5,TRBV19,TRBD1,few,TGTGCCAGTGTTTCCGGGACAGGGGGCAATCAGCCCCAGCATTTT,CASVSGTGGNQPQHF
TRBJ2-5,TRBV11-2,TRBD2,many,TGTGCCAGCAGCACAGGACTAGCGACCCAAGAGACCCAGTACTTC,CASSTGLATQETQYF